A single TCR beta chain is shown here with its context. The data are from a study of early stage breast cancer tumors. At the level of the study: About 80% of the 16 invasive tumors were ER+, PR+ and HER2-.

Sequencing used immunoSEQ multiplex PCR; TCRdb keeps in-frame clones, though not all of them. The data show tens of thousands of clones, about 90% seen once. Sequenced sample: blood. This clonotype was sampled from a person aged 70 to 85 with breast cancer.

The CDR3 sequence is CASSTSHQAYEQYF. CDR3 nucleotide sequence: TGTGCCAGTAGTACCTCTCATCAGGCCTACGAGCAGTACTTC. The gene calls are TRBV19 and TRBJ2-7; the D is unclear. The V and J ends lost 4 bases and 2 bases respectively, with 12 bases between them. CDR1 and CDR2 from the germline V gene are LNHDA and SQIVND (reference sequence). The CDR3 is 14 residues long.